This T cell receptor beta chain was obtained from a study of cytomegalovirus exposure and HLA in healthy donors. The PCR ran on 60 Vbeta and 13 Jbeta primers. Here immunoSEQ multiplex PCR was the method, and the copy in TCRdb shows in-frame clones only, minus some. The sample table sets out 150,000 to 200,000 clones. Study-wide findings and caveats: Productive rates of about 87% or about 30% were seen for most TCR beta V segments in an earlier analysis. Later analysis showed most CMV-associated TCR beta chains appearing HLA-restricted. Some V segments, TRBV6-2 and TRBV6-3 among them, were indistinguishable and were therefore excluded.

Germline CDR1 reads LNHDA; CDR2 reads SQIVND (reference sequence). This CDR3 contains 15 residues. V gave up 5 bases and J gave up 6 bases, with 17 bases separating them. On this clone itself: What it recognizes is unknown.

The chain joins TRBV19 to TRBJ1-5, with D possibly being TRBD1 (5 bases). This sequence originates from a woman aged 55-75 years in good health and CMV-seronegative. The specimen was PBMCs. The CDR3 loop is CASSSARGSSQPQHF. In DNA form, the CDR3 reads TGTGCCAGTAGTTCCGCAAGGGGCAGCTCTCAGCCCCAGCATTTT. The full variable domain, rest sourced from reference TRBV19 and TRBJ1-5, is DGGITQSPKYLFRKEGQNVTLSCEQNLNHDAMYWYRQDPGQGLRLIYYSQIVNDFQKGDIAEGYSVSREKKESFPLTVTSAQKNPTAFYLCASSSARGSSQPQHFGDGTRLSIL.